This T cell receptor (beta chain) was obtained from a study of blood T cell repertoires in COVID-19. Study at large: T cells, B-cell-depleted T cells, or PBMCs provided the cDNA or gDNA that served as material.

The cohort comprised adults aged roughly 18 to 95 years residing in about two dozen US areas. Cohort allocation depended upon clinical history that participants reported. Original data processing: Amplification with reference gene primers provided the estimates of nucleated cell counts. Libraries were prepared by immunoSEQ multiplex PCR; TCRdb keeps only in-frame clonotypes and omits some of them. From that table come the V and J calls and clone size; the DNA was used to work out D and trimming. This sample yields 180,000 or so clones, of which about 89% are seen a single time; approximately 0.8% belongs to the top ten. This receptor was obtained from a woman aged 18-30 years who had recovered from COVID-19. The sequencing sample was made of PBMCs or T cells enriched from blood (not recorded which).

This CDR3 reads CASSQDRPGGAGNTIYF. In nucleotides, the CDR3 is TGCGCCAGCAGCCAAGATAGGCCTGGCGGGGCTGGAAACACCATATATTTT. The gene calls are TRBV4-1 and TRBJ1-3; no definite D call. V lost 0 bases and J 2 bases, leaving 14 bases between the germline ends. The germline V gene encodes CDR1 MGHRA and CDR2 YSYEKL. The CDR3 covers 17 residues.